The 32 T cell receptor beta chains in this list originate from one sample, sequenced in a study of T cell responses to AZD1222 COVID-19 vaccine. TCRdb keeps only in-frame clones here, not all; method: immunoSEQ multiplex PCR. Of some 110,000 clones in the sample, roughly 89% were seen once. This material consisted of peripheral blood, taken 28 days after the second AZD1222 dose. Every receptor here comes from an adult who received the AZD1222 COVID-19 vaccine.

The V and J genes are TRBV5-1 and TRBJ2-7, with a weak D call TRBD1 (6 bases). Germline V gene sequence: CDR1 SGHRS, CDR2 YFSETQ. There are 15 residues in the CDR3. The V end lost 4 bases, the J end lost 5 bases, and 19 bases lay between the germline ends. The CDR3 DNA is TGCGCCAGCAGCCCTTACGAACAGGGAGAGGACGAGCAGTACTTC. The encoded protein is CASSPYEQGEDEQYF.

This clone has just one count. This rearrangement joins TRBV9 to TRBJ2-6; possible D gene TRBD2, 5 bases. V was clipped by 0 bases and J by 0 bases, with 13 bases between them. CDR1 is SGDLS and CDR2 is YYNGEE in the germline V gene. This CDR3 region has 18 residues. CDR3 loop: CASSVGASTSSGANVLTF. The CDR3 region has the DNA TGTGCCAGCAGCGTAGGTGCTAGCACCAGCTCTGGGGCCAACGTCCTGACTTTC.

J is TRBJ2-7 and V is TRBV9; the D gene is possibly TRBD1 (6 bases). V gave up 0 bases and J gave up 3 bases, with 16 bases separating them. CDR1 and CDR2 (germline): SGDLS, YYNGEE. The CDR3 length is 16 residues. CDR3 loop: CASSVGGQQGIYEQYF. The DNA of the CDR3 is TGTGCCAGCAGCGTAGGTGGACAGCAGGGAATCTACGAGCAGTACTTC.

This clone was seen a few times. The gene calls are TRBV28 and TRBJ1-2; 7 bases are a match to TRBD1. Trimming at V came to 5 bases and at J to 5 bases, leaving 8 bases not matched to a gene. The CDR3 runs 14 residues. CDR1 is MDHEN and CDR2 is SYDVKM in the germline V gene. Here the CDR3 DNA reads TGTGCCAGCAGTGGTCAAACAGGGGTTTATGGCTACACCTTC. Translating it yields CASSGQTGVYGYTF.

The chain joins TRBV28 to TRBJ1-2, with a weak D call TRBD1 (6 bases). Trimming cost V 6 bases and J 4 bases, with 24 bases left between them. The CDR3 extends over 17 amino acids. CDR1 MDHEN and CDR2 SYDVKM come from the germline V gene. The CDR3: CASSFRGQTGTFYGYTF. DNA for the CDR3: TGTGCCAGCAGCTTCCGCGGGCAGACAGGAACCTTCTATGGCTACACCTTC.

V usage is TRBV28 and J usage is TRBJ1-2, with D possibly being TRBD1 (5 bases). V was trimmed by 6 bases and J by 4 bases, leaving 12 bases between them. CDR1 is MDHEN, CDR2 SYDVKM, per germline. The CDR3 sequence is 13 residues long. The CDR3 is CASRVQESYGYTF. Here the CDR3 DNA reads TGTGCCAGCAGGGTACAGGAATCCTATGGCTACACCTTC.

This chain connects TRBV6-6 to TRBJ1-4; D may be TRBD1 (6 bases). V lost 6 bases and J 0 bases, leaving 14 bases between the germline ends. Germline V CDR1 and CDR2: MNHNY, SVGAGI (reference sequence). The CDR3 spans 16 residues. The CDR3 region has the DNA TGTGCCAGCAGCACGACCAGACAGGCAACTAATGAAAAACTGTTTTTT. This translates into CASSTTRQATNEKLFF.

The chain recombines TRBV5-1 with TRBJ1-1; 10 bases align to TRBD1. V shed 4 bases, J shed 0 bases, and the junction held 9 bases outside the gene matches. The CDR3 has 17 residues. Germline V gene sequence: CDR1 SGHRS, CDR2 YFSETQ. The CDR3 DNA is TGCGCCAGCAGCCCTAATAGACAGGGGGCAATGAACACTGAAGCTTTCTTT. Residues: CASSPNRQGAMNTEAFF.

This clone appeared a single time. The V and J genes are TRBV5-5 and TRBJ1-2; 8 bases fit TRBD1. V shed 4 bases, J shed 1 base, and the junction held 6 bases outside the gene matches. The CDR3 loop spans 15 amino acids. Germline CDR1 reads SGHKS; CDR2 reads YYEKEE (reference sequence). The CDR3 sequence: CASSLDRGFNYGYTF. CDR3 nucleotide sequence: TGTGCCAGCAGCCTCGACAGGGGCTTTAACTATGGCTACACCTTC.

J is TRBJ2-1 and V is TRBV5-4; TRBD2 matches 11 bases. The CDR3 consists of 14 residues. V gave up 4 bases and J gave up 7 bases; unmatched junction bases: 4. Germline V CDR1 and CDR2: SGHNT, YYREEE (reference sequence). CDR3 DNA: TGTGCCAGCAGCAATAGCGGGGGGGTGAATGAGCAGTTCTTC. It is translated as CASSNSGGVNEQFF.

The V call is TRBV10-3, the J call TRBJ2-3; D is possibly TRBD2 (6 bases). Germline V gene sequence: CDR1 ENHRY, CDR2 SYGVKD. CDR3 size: 13 residues. V dropped 2 bases and J dropped 3 bases, with 6 bases sitting between them. The CDR3 nucleotides are TGTGCCATCAGTGAGCGGGAGACAGATACGCAGTATTTT. Its translation is CAISERETDTQYF.

The sample holds a few counts of this clone. This chain links TRBV29-1 with TRBJ2-5; possibly TRBD1 or TRBD2 for D (6 bases each). This CDR3 is built from 13 residues. Germline CDR1 reads SQVTM; CDR2 reads ANQGSEA. V was cut by 3 bases and J by 5 bases, with 13 bases left in between. DNA of the CDR3: TGCAGCGTTGAGGTGGGGGGCGCGGAGACCCAGTACTTC. It yields the protein CSVEVGGAETQYF.

The V and J genes are TRBV4-3 and TRBJ2-3; D ambiguous. Germline CDR1 and CDR2: LGHNA and YSLEER. The CDR3 sequence is 15 residues long. V shed 0 bases and J shed 2 bases, with 9 bases lying between them. In nucleotides, the CDR3 is TGCGCCAGCAGCCAAGATCGATGGGTCACAGATACGCAGTATTTT. It encodes CASSQDRWVTDTQYF.

The chain carries TRBV14 and TRBJ2-7, with 7 nucleotides matching TRBD1. Germline V CDR1 and CDR2: SGHDN, FVKESK. The CDR3 extends over 15 amino acids. V shed 1 base and J 7 bases; nucleotides not matched to a gene: 10. The CDR3 sequence is CASSQGPYRGTEQYF. CDR3 sequence (DNA): TGTGCCAGCAGCCAAGGTCCCTACAGGGGAACGGAGCAGTACTTC.

The table lists this clone with a count of one. V usage is TRBV6-5 and J usage is TRBJ1-5, with 8 bases matching TRBD1. Germline V gene data show CDR1 as MNHEY and CDR2 as SVGAGI. This CDR3 contains 14 residues. J lost 6 bases, V lost 5 bases, and 6 bases had no gene match. The CDR3 sequence is CASSQQGGSQPQHF. CDR3 DNA: TGTGCCAGCAGTCAACAGGGGGGGAGTCAGCCCCAGCATTTT.

This clone was picked up a small number of times. V and J are TRBV19 and TRBJ1-6; 8 bases are a match to TRBD1. The germline gives CDR1 LNHDA, CDR2 SQIVND (reference sequence). V was pared by 7 bases and J by 7 bases, with 9 bases of the junction left unmatched. CDR3 length equals 15 residues. The CDR3 reads CASTLDRGRNSPLHF. CDR3 DNA: TGTGCCAGTACCCTAGACAGGGGAAGGAATTCACCCCTCCACTTT.

The chain is built from TRBV27 and TRBJ2-7; the match to TRBD2 covers 8 bases. V lost 6 bases to trimming and J lost 5 bases; unmatched junction nucleotides: 9. The germline gives CDR1 MNHEY, CDR2 SMNVEV (reference sequence). This CDR3 region has 14 residues. CDR3: CASSPREGSDEQYF. In DNA, the CDR3 is TGTGCCAGCAGCCCACGGGAGGGATCGGACGAGCAGTACTTC.

This chain links TRBV7-2 with TRBJ1-1; possible D gene TRBD1, 5 bases. This CDR3 spans 18 amino acids. V gave up 1 base and J gave up 0 bases, with 18 bases separating them. From germline, CDR1 is SGHTA and CDR2 FQGNSA. The CDR3 loop is CASSLVSLRGGVNTEAFF. CDR3 in DNA: TGTGCCAGCAGCTTAGTATCGTTACGGGGCGGCGTGAACACTGAAGCTTTCTTT.

V is TRBV4-2 and J is TRBJ2-7; 8 bases line up with TRBD2. V was clipped by 1 base and J by 3 bases; unmatched bases: 2. The CDR3 loop spans 14 amino acids. Germline CDR1 is LGHNA and CDR2 is YNFKEQ. The CDR3 DNA reads TGTGCCAGCAGCCAAGGGGGGACTAGCTACGAGCAGTACTTC. It translates to CASSQGGTSYEQYF.

The chain links TRBV3-1 (or the pseudogene TRBV3-2) to TRBJ2-7; 9 nucleotides align to TRBD1. This CDR3 is built from 14 residues. After removal of 6 bases from V and 3 bases from J, the junction contained 6 bases not matched to a gene. Germline loops: CDR1 LGHDT, CDR2 YNNKEL (reference sequence). CDR3 protein: CASRQTGGSYEQYF. The CDR3 DNA reads as TGTGCCAGCAGACAAACAGGGGGCAGCTACGAGCAGTACTTC.

J is TRBJ2-1 and V is TRBV19; either TRBD1 or TRBD2 may supply D (5 bases each). Germline V gene sequence: CDR1 LNHDA, CDR2 SQIVND (reference sequence). CDR3 size: 15 residues. Trimming pared 5 bases from V and 0 bases from J, leaving 11 bases between. The CDR3 DNA follows: TGTGCCAGTAGTCCCCGGGGCAGCTCCTACAATGAGCAGTTCTTC. Protein product: CASSPRGSSYNEQFF.

V and J are TRBV5-1 and TRBJ2-3; D gene uncertain. V dropped 0 bases and J dropped 5 bases, with 10 bases sitting between them. The CDR3 has 14 residues. Germline V CDR1 and CDR2: SGHRS, YFSETQ. The CDR3 DNA is TGCGCCAGCAGCTTGGGTTTTAATGGAGATACGCAGTATTTT. This gives the protein CASSLGFNGDTQYF.

The chain carries TRBV6-4 and TRBJ2-3; 13 bases are a match to TRBD2. Losses at the gene ends were 4 bases for V and 5 bases for J; bases not matched to a gene: 3. Germline loops: CDR1 MRHNA, CDR2 SNTAGT. The CDR3 extends over 15 amino acids. CDR3 sequence reads: CASSGTSGGVDTQYF. The CDR3 region has the DNA TGTGCCAGCAGTGGAACTAGCGGGGGGGTAGATACGCAGTATTTT.

The chain employs TRBV7-2 and TRBJ2-5, with D possibly being TRBD2 (6 bases). The CDR3 contains 14 residues. CDR1 and CDR2 from the germline V gene are SGHTA and FQGNSA. The V gene lost 1 base and the J gene lost 4 bases, with 10 bases spanning the gap. Here the CDR3 DNA reads TGTGCCAGCAGCTTAGGGCTAGCGCGAGAGACCCAGTACTTC. Encoded protein: CASSLGLARETQYF.

V and J are TRBV28 and TRBJ1-1; no clear D gene. V lost 6 bases to trimming and J lost 5 bases, with 19 bases between them. Germline CDR1 reads MDHEN; CDR2 reads SYDVKM. This CDR3 region has 15 residues. In DNA, the CDR3 is TGTGCCAGCAGCGGGTTGTTGAGGGAGGTAACTGAAGCTTTCTTT. It yields the protein CASSGLLREVTEAFF.

This chain joins TRBV7-6 and TRBJ2-7; D tentatively reads TRBD1 or TRBD2 (5 bases each). CDR1 is SGHVS, CDR2 FNYEAQ, per germline. CDR3 length: 15 amino acids. V shed 4 bases and J shed 0 bases, with 13 bases lying between them. In DNA form, the CDR3 reads TGTGCCAGCAGCTCTCCCGGGACGTACTCCTACGAGCAGTACTTC. It codes for CASSSPGTYSYEQYF.

The chain uses TRBV6-5 and TRBJ2-7; no reliable D call. The CDR3 loop spans 15 amino acids. Per germline, CDR1 MNHEY and CDR2 SVGAGI. Trimming removed 7 bases at V and 0 bases at J, with 16 bases between. CDR3 nucleotides: TGTGCCAGCAAATTAAGCGAAACGGGCTCCTACGAGCAGTACTTC. Amino acids: CASKLSETGSYEQYF.

The chain has TRBV9 and TRBJ2-7, with a weak D call TRBD2 (6 bases). The V and J ends lost 0 bases and 3 bases respectively, with 13 bases between them. Germline V gene data show CDR1 as SGDLS and CDR2 as YYNGEE. This CDR3 spans 15 amino acids. The CDR3 here is CASSVGGGVNYEQYF. The CDR3 DNA reads TGTGCCAGCAGCGTAGGAGGAGGGGTAAACTACGAGCAGTACTTC.

The genes are TRBV28 and TRBJ2-5, with 13 nucleotides matching TRBD2. The CDR3 extends over 17 amino acids. The germline V gene has CDR1 MDHEN and CDR2 SYDVKM. With V trimmed by 3 bases and J by 5 bases, 9 bases remained unmatched. The CDR3 loop reads CASSFRGLAGDGETQYF. CDR3 nucleotides: TGTGCCAGCAGTTTTCGCGGACTAGCGGGAGATGGGGAGACCCAGTACTTC.

A note on this clone: Other DNA sequences within the sample encode an identical CDR3. CDR3 DNA sequence: TGTGCCAGCAGTTACAGCGGGAGGGGGACTGAAGCTTTCTTT. Its protein product is CASSYSGRGTEAFF. The chain uses TRBV6-5 and TRBJ1-1, with a tentative D call TRBD1 (6 bases). CDR1 is MNHEY and CDR2 is SVGAGI in the germline V gene. V dropped 2 bases and J dropped 5 bases, with 12 bases sitting between them. The CDR3 runs to 14 residues.

The genes are TRBV13 and TRBJ2-1; D gene ambiguous. This CDR3 is 14 amino acids long. V lost 0 bases, J lost 5 bases, and 8 bases lay in between. The germline V gene encodes CDR1 PRHDT and CDR2 FYEKMQ (reference sequence). The CDR3 reads CASSLGQSHNEQFF. CDR3 nucleotide sequence: TGTGCCAGCAGCTTAGGTCAAAGTCACAATGAGCAGTTCTTC.

This chain uses TRBV18 with TRBJ2-3; 7 bases match TRBD1. Trimming at V came to 6 bases and at J to 5 bases, leaving 14 bases not matched to a gene. Germline CDR1 KGHSH, CDR2 LQKENI. The CDR3 length is 16 residues. In DNA form, the CDR3 reads TGTGCCAGCTCCCTCTCCCGACAGGGTCTCGGAGATACGCAGTATTTT. Translated, it gives CASSLSRQGLGDTQYF. Using reference TRBV18 and TRBJ2-3 for the parts outside the CDR3, the full variable domain is NAGVMQNPRHLVRRRGQEARLRCSPMKGHSHVYWYRQLPEEGLKFMVYLQKENIIDESGMPKERFSAEFPKEGPSILRIQQVVRGDSAAYFCASSLSRQGLGDTQYFGPGTRLTVL.